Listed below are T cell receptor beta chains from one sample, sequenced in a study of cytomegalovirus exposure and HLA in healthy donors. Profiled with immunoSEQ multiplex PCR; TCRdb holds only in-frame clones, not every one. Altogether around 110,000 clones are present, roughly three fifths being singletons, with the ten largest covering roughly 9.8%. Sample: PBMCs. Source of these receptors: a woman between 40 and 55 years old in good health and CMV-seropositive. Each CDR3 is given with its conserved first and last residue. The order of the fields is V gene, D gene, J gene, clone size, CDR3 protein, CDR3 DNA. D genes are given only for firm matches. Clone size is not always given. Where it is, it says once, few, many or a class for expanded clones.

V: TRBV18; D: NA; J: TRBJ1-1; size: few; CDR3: CASSPLGETMNTEAFF; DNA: TGTGCCAGCTCACCCCTCGGGGAGACTATGAACACTGAAGCTTTCTTT
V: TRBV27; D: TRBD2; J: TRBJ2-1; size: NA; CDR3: CASRSTSGRDNEQFF; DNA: TGTGCCAGCAGATCGACTAGCGGGAGAGACAATGAGCAGTTCTTC
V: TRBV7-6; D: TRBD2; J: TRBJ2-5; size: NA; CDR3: CASSSRLAGGQQTQYF; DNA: TGTGCCAGCAGCTCCAGATTAGCGGGAGGGCAGCAGACCCAGTACTTC
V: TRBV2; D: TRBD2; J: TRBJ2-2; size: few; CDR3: CASSDASGRITGELFF; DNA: TGTGCCAGCAGTGATGCTAGCGGGAGAATCACCGGGGAGCTGTTTTTT
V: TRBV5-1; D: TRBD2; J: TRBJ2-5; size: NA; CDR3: CASSLGPSSGRVETQYF; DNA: TGCGCCAGCAGCTTGGGCCCCTCTAGCGGGAGGGTAGAGACCCAGTACTTC
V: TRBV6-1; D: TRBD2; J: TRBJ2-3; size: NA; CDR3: CASSETLKGLAGGTDTQYF; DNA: TGTGCCAGCAGTGAAACCCTCAAAGGACTAGCGGGAGGGACAGATACGCAGTATTTT
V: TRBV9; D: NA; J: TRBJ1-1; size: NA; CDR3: CASSFGQTPGTEAFF; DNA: TGTGCCAGCAGCTTCGGACAGACCCCGGGCACTGAAGCTTTCTTT
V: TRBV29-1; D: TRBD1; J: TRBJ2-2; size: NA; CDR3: CSVDSMRGTGGTGELFF; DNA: TGCAGCGTTGATTCTATGAGGGGGACAGGGGGGACCGGGGAGCTGTTTTTT
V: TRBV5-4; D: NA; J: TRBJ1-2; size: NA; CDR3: CASSLPAGRNTF; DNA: TGTGCCAGCAGCTTGCCGGCAGGGCGTAATACCTTC
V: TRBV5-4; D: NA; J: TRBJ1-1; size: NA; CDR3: CASSTPGLGYEAFF; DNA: TGTGCCAGCAGCACGCCGGGACTGGGATATGAAGCTTTCTTT
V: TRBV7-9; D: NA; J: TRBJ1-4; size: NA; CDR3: CASARGEVSEKLFF; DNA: TGTGCCAGCGCCCGGGGGGAAGTAAGTGAAAAACTGTTTTTT
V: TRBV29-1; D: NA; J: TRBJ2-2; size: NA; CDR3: CSVDFAGELFF; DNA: TGCAGCGTTGATTTCGCCGGGGAGCTGTTTTTT
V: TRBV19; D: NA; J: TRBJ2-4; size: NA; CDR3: CASSIVDRAKNIQYF; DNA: TGTGCCAGTAGTATCGTTGACAGGGCCAAAAACATTCAGTACTTC
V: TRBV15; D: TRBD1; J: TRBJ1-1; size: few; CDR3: CATSRDGEQGVTEAFF; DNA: TGTGCCACCAGCAGAGATGGGGAACAGGGGGTCACTGAAGCTTTCTTT
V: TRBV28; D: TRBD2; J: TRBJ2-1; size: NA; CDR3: CASSPSGSYNEQFF; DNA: TGTGCCAGCAGTCCTAGCGGCTCCTACAATGAGCAGTTCTTC
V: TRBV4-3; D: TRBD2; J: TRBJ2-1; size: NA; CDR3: CASSLRLAGPNEQFF; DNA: TGCGCCAGCAGCCTTCGACTAGCGGGACCTAATGAGCAGTTCTTC
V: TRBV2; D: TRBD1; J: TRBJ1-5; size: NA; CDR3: CASNVQGVNQPQHF; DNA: TGTGCCAGCAATGTACAGGGGGTCAATCAGCCCCAGCATTTT
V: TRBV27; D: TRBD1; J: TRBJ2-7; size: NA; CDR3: CASSRGGTGIYEQYF; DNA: TGTGCCAGCAGCCGCGGAGGGACAGGGATCTACGAGCAGTACTTC
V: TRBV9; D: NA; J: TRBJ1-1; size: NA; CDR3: CASSLNTGTGEAFF; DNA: TGTGCCAGCAGCCTAAACACTGGAACAGGTGAAGCTTTCTTT
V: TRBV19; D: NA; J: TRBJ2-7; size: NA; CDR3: CASTPHGMAYEQYF; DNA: TGTGCCAGTACCCCACACGGGATGGCCTACGAGCAGTACTTC
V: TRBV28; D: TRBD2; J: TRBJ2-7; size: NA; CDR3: CASIWAGGPTTYEQYF; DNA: TGTGCCAGCATCTGGGCGGGAGGGCCGACTACCTACGAGCAGTACTTC
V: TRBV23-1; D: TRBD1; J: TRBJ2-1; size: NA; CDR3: CASSPSGPVDRPSYNEQFF; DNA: TGCGCCAGCAGTCCATCCGGGCCGGTGGACAGGCCTTCCTACAATGAGCAGTTCTTC
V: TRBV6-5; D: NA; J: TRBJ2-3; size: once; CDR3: CASRVHGGTDTQYF; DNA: TGTGCCAGCAGGGTCCACGGGGGAACAGATACGCAGTATTTT
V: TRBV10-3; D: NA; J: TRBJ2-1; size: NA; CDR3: CAISAAGSERGEQFF; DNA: TGTGCCATCAGTGCGGCGGGATCCGAGAGGGGTGAGCAGTTCTTC
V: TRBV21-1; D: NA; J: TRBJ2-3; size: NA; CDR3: CASIAGGEDTQYF; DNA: TGTGCCAGCATTGCTGGCGGGGAAGATACGCAGTATTTT
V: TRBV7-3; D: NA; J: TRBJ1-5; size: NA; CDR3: CASSGQPNQPQHF; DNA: TGTGCCAGCAGTGGACAGCCCAATCAGCCCCAGCATTTT
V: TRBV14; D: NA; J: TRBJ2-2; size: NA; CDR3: CASSDTGPSNTGELFF; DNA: TGTGCCAGCAGCGATACAGGGCCTTCGAACACCGGGGAGCTGTTTTTT
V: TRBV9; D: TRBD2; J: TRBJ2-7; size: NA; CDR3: CASSGTSGPVYEQYF; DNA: TGTGCCAGCAGCGGGACTAGCGGGCCCGTCTACGAGCAGTACTTC
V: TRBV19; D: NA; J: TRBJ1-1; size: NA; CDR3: CASSFQDMNTEAFF; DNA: TGTGCCAGTAGTTTCCAGGATATGAACACTGAAGCTTTCTTT
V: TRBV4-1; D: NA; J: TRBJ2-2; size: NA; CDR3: CASSSHFGNTGELFF; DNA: TGCGCCAGCAGTTCCCACTTCGGGAACACCGGGGAGCTGTTTTTT
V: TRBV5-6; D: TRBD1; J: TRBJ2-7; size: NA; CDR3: CASSLGTHDRGLDEQYF; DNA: TGTGCCAGCAGCTTGGGGACCCACGACAGGGGGCTTGACGAGCAGTACTTC
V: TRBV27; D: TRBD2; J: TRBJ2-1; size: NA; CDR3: CASSLGSGASYNEQFF; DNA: TGTGCCAGCAGTCTCGGGAGCGGGGCCTCCTACAATGAGCAGTTCTTC
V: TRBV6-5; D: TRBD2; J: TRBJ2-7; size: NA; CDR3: CASSYTSGSYEQYF; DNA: TGTGCCAGCAGTTACACTAGCGGGAGTTACGAGCAGTACTTC
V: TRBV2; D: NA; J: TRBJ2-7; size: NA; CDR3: CASRTGTEQYF; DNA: TGTGCCAGCAGAACAGGTACCGAGCAGTACTTC
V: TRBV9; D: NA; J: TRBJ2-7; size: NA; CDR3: CASSVGGVDRYEQYF; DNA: TGTGCCAGCAGCGTAGGGGGGGTCGACCGCTACGAGCAGTACTTC
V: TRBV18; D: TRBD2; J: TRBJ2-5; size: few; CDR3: CASSPLTSGSGETQYF; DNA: TGTGCCAGCTCACCACTAACTAGCGGGAGCGGGGAGACCCAGTACTTC
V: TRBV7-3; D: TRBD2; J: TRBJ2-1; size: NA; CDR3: CASSSLAGSYNEQFF; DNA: TGTGCCAGCAGCTCCTTAGCGGGATCATACAATGAGCAGTTCTTC
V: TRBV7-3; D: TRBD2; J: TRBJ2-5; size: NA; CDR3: CASSPSGTQETQYF; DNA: TGTGCCAGCAGTCCTAGCGGGACTCAAGAGACCCAGTACTTC
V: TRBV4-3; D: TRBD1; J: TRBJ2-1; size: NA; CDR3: CASSQDWLPGQGHNEQFF; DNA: TGCGCCAGCAGCCAAGATTGGTTGCCGGGACAGGGGCACAATGAGCAGTTCTTC
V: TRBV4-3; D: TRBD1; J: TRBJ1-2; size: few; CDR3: CASSQASGTVDGYTF; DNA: TGCGCCAGCAGCCAAGCCTCCGGGACAGTGGATGGCTACACCTTC
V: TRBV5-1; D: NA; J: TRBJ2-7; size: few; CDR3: CASGGPGSEQYF; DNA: TGCGCCAGCGGAGGGCCGGGGTCCGAGCAGTACTTC